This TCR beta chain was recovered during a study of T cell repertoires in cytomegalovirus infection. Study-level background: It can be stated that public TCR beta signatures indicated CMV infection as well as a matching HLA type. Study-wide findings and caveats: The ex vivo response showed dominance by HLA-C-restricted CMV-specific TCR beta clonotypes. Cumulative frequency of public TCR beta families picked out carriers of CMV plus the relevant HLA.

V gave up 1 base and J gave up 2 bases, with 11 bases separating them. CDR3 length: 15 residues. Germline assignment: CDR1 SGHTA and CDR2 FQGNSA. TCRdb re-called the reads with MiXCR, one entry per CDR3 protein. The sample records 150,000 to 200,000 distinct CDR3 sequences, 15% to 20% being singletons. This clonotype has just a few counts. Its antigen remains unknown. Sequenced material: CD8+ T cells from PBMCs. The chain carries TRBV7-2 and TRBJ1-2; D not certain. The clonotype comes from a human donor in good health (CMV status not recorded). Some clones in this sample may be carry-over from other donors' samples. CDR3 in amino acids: CASSLEMATNYGYTF. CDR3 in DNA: TGTGCCAGCAGCTTAGAAATGGCGACGAACTATGGCTACACCTTC.